This entry concerns a single T cell receptor (beta chain). This table comes from immunoSEQ multiplex PCR, and its TCRdb copy is limited to in-frame clones, with some not included. The sample has around 90,000 clones, 80% to 90% seen once. This sample is part of a study of blood T cell repertoires in COVID-19. Trimming at V came to 3 bases and at J to 0 bases, leaving 13 bases not matched to a gene. CDR1 is MNHEY and CDR2 is SVGEGT in the germline V gene. This CDR3 has 18 amino acids. The TCR sequence derives from a man in his fifties with COVID-19, enrolled during active disease. The rearrangement links TRBV6-2 or TRBV6-3 to TRBJ1-1; 7 bases map to TRBD1. Sequenced sample: peripheral blood. The CDR3 nucleotides read TGTGCCAGCAGTTATCCTCGGAGGGGGCCCTCCATGAACACTGAAGCTTTCTTT. It specifies CASSYPRRGPSMNTEAFF.